The sequence of this TCR beta chain was determined in a study of blood T cell repertoires in COVID-19. Study in general: Samples came from the United States, Italy and Spain, spanning acute and convalescent COVID-19. Sources were T cells, B-cell-depleted T cells, or PBMCs; the material itself was cDNA or gDNA.

Repertoires were generated with immunoSEQ multiplex PCR, while TCRdb's copy carries only in-frame clones and drops some. The sample holds tens of thousands of clones, 83% seen once. This CDR3 region has 13 residues. The germline gives CDR1 SGHRS, CDR2 YFSETQ. The V gene lost 0 bases and the J gene lost 4 bases, with 7 bases spanning the gap. The sample was peripheral blood. This TCR was sampled from a woman aged 80 or older with acute or convalescent COVID-19. The rearrangement links TRBV5-1 to TRBJ2-5; maybe TRBD2 (5 bases). In nucleotides, the CDR3 is TGCGCCAGCAGCTTGGTGGCGGGAGAGACCCAGTACTTC. Protein: CASSLVAGETQYF.